These T cell receptor beta chains were read from a single sample in a study of Graves' ophthalmopathy and Graves' hyperthyroidism. MiXCR was run by TCRdb on the multiplex PCR reads, yielding one entry per CDR3 protein. The profile shows 650,000 to 900,000 distinct CDR3 sequences, about 44% of them singletons. Sequencing was carried out using peripheral blood. All receptors come from an adult man with Graves' ophthalmopathy. Each CDR3 is given with its conserved first and last residue. The D gene is left open where the match is weak. The size of a clone is reported for some rows only, either as once, few or many, or as a class for expanded clones.

D gene	V gene	J gene	clone size	CDR3 protein	CDR3 DNA
TRBD1	TRBV20-1	TRBJ2-7	few	CSARAPGTANSYEQYF	TGCAGTGCTAGAGCGCCGGGGACAGCCAACTCCTACGAGCAGTACTTC
.	TRBV7-9	TRBJ1-3	many	CASSLGSGTGNTIYF	TGTGCCAGCAGCTTAGGCTCCGGGACAGGAAACACCATATATTTT
TRBD1	TRBV20-1	TRBJ1-5	.	CRVGQGANRPQHF	TGCAGAGTCGGACAGGGGGCGAATCGGCCCCAGCATTTT
TRBD2	TRBV11-2	TRBJ2-7	many	CASSLTSGKDEQYF	TGTGCCAGCAGCTTAACTAGCGGGAAGGACGAGCAGTACTTC
.	TRBV4-3	TRBJ1-1	.	CASSHVNTEAFF	TGCGCCAGCAGCCACGTAAACACTGAAGCTTTCTTT
TRBD2	TRBV20-1	TRBJ2-5	many	CSASLLAGVAETQYF	TGCAGTGCTAGCTTACTAGCGGGAGTGGCGGAGACCCAGTACTTC
TRBD1	TRBV6-5	TRBJ1-2	.	CASSHPFGQGNGYTF	TGTGCCAGCAGCCATCCCTTTGGACAGGGAAATGGCTACACCTTC
.	TRBV20-1	TRBJ1-4	many	CSARDDYGSEKLFF	TGCAGTGCTAGAGACGATTACGGGAGTGAAAAACTGTTTTTT
.	TRBV2	TRBJ2-5	many	CASSELKLGHKGATQYF	TGTGCCAGCAGTGAACTTAAACTGGGACACAAGGGAGCGACCCAGTACTTC
.	TRBV10-3	TRBJ2-3	.	CAISPGYETQYF	TGTGCCATCAGTCCTGGTTACGAGACCCAGTATTTT
.	TRBV7-2	TRBJ1-5	many	CASSLTGTNSNQPQHF	TGTGCCAGCAGCTTGACCGGGACAAATAGCAATCAGCCCCAGCATTTT
TRBD1	TRBV2	TRBJ1-6	many	CASTKTGSVSPLHF	TGTGCCAGCACCAAGACAGGGTCGGTGTCACCCCTCCACTTT
TRBD2	TRBV25-1	TRBJ2-7	many	CASSQPLGLAGDFNEQYF	TGTGCCAGCAGCCAACCACTAGGACTAGCGGGAGACTTTAACGAGCAGTACTTC
TRBD2	TRBV20-1	TRBJ2-5	.	CSASSLAGVRETQYF	TGCAGTGCTAGTTCGCTAGCGGGAGTGCGGGAGACCCAGTACTTC
TRBD1	TRBV5-1	TRBJ1-4	few	CASSSRQGRNEKLFF	TGCGCCAGCAGCTCTAGACAGGGCCGTAATGAAAAACTGTTTTTT
.	TRBV12-3/TRBV12-4	TRBJ2-2	.	CASSFAGVDTGELFF	TGTGCCAGCAGTTTTGCTGGGGTCGACACCGGGGAGCTGTTTTTT
TRBD1	TRBV20-1	TRBJ2-7	few	CSARSDRGHLEQYF	TGCAGTGCTAGATCGGACAGGGGGCATCTCGAGCAGTACTTC
.	TRBV11-2	TRBJ2-5	many	CASSLGPMRETQYF	TGTGCCAGCAGCTTAGGGCCCATGCGAGAGACCCAGTACTTC
.	TRBV7-9	TRBJ2-7	many	CASSDLPGGRAYEQYF	TGTGCCAGCAGCGACCTACCAGGGGGGCGAGCCTACGAGCAGTACTTC
TRBD1	TRBV20-1	TRBJ1-5	few	CSAPGTGRNQPQHF	TGCAGTGCTCCCGGGACAGGGAGAAATCAGCCCCAGCATTTT
.	TRBV7-9	TRBJ2-2	few	CASSSRIENTGELFF	TGTGCCAGCAGCAGCCGAATCGAGAACACCGGGGAGCTGTTTTTT
.	TRBV10-3	TRBJ1-1	many	CASSDDLMNTEAFF	TGTGCCAGCAGCGACGACCTCATGAACACTGAAGCTTTCTTT
TRBD2	TRBV7-6	TRBJ2-7	.	CASSLALAGNYEQYF	TGTGCCAGCAGCTTAGCCCTAGCGGGCAACTACGAGCAGTACTTC
.	TRBV10-2	TRBJ1-1	many	CASTRGPEAFF	TGCGCCAGCACCCGAGGCCCTGAAGCTTTCTTT